This entry lists 14 T cell receptor beta chains sequenced from one sample in a study of OX40 agonist ivuxolimab in advanced cancers. Repertoires were generated with immunoSEQ multiplex PCR, while TCRdb's copy carries only in-frame clones and drops some. The sample lists about 84,000 clones, around nine tenths seen once, with roughly 0.18% in the top ten. This sample comprised CD4+ or CD8+ T cells sorted from blood, obtained in a trial of the OX40 agonist ivuxolimab. These receptors were obtained from an adult with an advanced solid tumor such as melanoma, head and neck, liver or kidney cancer.

This CDR3 reads CASTGGGERYGYTF. The CDR3 DNA sequence: TGTGCCAGCACAGGGGGGGGCGAACGATATGGCTACACCTTC. The chain uses TRBV19 and TRBJ1-2; 8 bases are a match to TRBD1. J lost 5 bases, V lost 9 bases, and 11 bases had no gene match. Germline loops: CDR1 LNHDA, CDR2 SQIVND (reference sequence). The CDR3 covers 14 residues.

CDR3 amino acids: CASSLTVTGELFF. CDR3 in DNA: TGTGCCAGCAGCTTGACAGTCACCGGGGAGCTGTTTTTT. This chain uses TRBV5-4 with TRBJ2-2; D gene uncertain. Germline V lookup: CDR1 SGHNT, CDR2 YYREEE (reference sequence). The CDR3 runs 13 residues. The V gene lost 1 base and the J gene lost 4 bases, with 5 bases spanning the gap.

This chain uses TRBV11-2 with TRBJ1-3; D uncertain. V was cut by 5 bases and J by 4 bases, with 9 bases left in between. Germline CDR1 is SGHAT and CDR2 is FQNNGV. CDR3 size: 13 residues. CDR3 protein: CASSLGAGNTIYF. CDR3 sequence (DNA): TGTGCCAGCAGCCTCGGCGCCGGAAACACCATATATTTT.

The CDR3 DNA reads as TGTGCCGTGGCGACAGGGTTTGTCTACGAGCAGTACTTC. Protein sequence: CAVATGFVYEQYF. The chain is built from TRBV10-3 and TRBJ2-7; 7 nucleotides line up with TRBD1. The CDR3 contains 13 residues. Germline loops: CDR1 ENHRY, CDR2 SYGVKD. V lost 11 bases, J lost 3 bases, and 10 bases stayed unmatched.

This rearrangement joins TRBV19 to TRBJ1-5, with TRBD1 matching 7 bases. The CDR3 runs to 15 residues. The germline V gene encodes CDR1 LNHDA and CDR2 SQIVND (reference sequence). V shed 3 bases and J 6 bases; nucleotides not matched to a gene: 8. The CDR3 DNA sequence: TGTGCCAGTAGTATCCCCCCCAGGGGGAGTCAGCCCCAGCATTTT. Its protein product is CASSIPPRGSQPQHF.

This clone was detected only a few times. Other DNA sequences in the same sample also yield this CDR3. The CDR3 loop is CASSPGTSGIQETQYF. CDR3 nucleotide sequence: TGTGCCAGCAGCCCGGGGACTAGCGGGATCCAAGAGACCCAGTACTTC. The gene calls are TRBV5-4 and TRBJ2-5, with 13 bases fitting TRBD2. Per the germline V gene, CDR1 is SGHNT and CDR2 is YYREEE (reference sequence). The junction had 4 bases not matched to a gene; V was cut back by 4 bases and J by 1 base. The CDR3 length is 16 residues.

The V and J genes are TRBV30 and TRBJ2-5; a possible D gene is TRBD2 (6 bases). The J call is in doubt because the DNA end fits TRBJ2-7 better. Germline CDR1 is GTSNPN and CDR2 is SVGIG (reference sequence). The CDR3 is 14 residues long. The CDR3 loop reads CAWSGGVQGYEQYF. The CDR3 DNA is TGTGCCTGGAGCGGGGGAGTCCAGGGCTACGAGCAGTACTTC.

The J gene is TRBJ2-7, the V gene TRBV6-6, with D maybe TRBD2 (6 bases). V was clipped by 9 bases and J by 3 bases, with 18 bases between them. Germline CDR1 is MNHNY and CDR2 is SVGAGI (reference sequence). The CDR3 spans 14 residues. CDR3 DNA: TGTGCCAGTAGCGGTTATCCTCCCCGCTACGAGCAGTACTTC. This encodes CASSGYPPRYEQYF.

The chain links TRBV5-1 to TRBJ1-4; D is ambiguous. CDR1 and CDR2 from the germline V gene are SGHRS and YFSETQ. Trimming stripped 0 bases from V and 4 bases from J, with 10 bases between. This CDR3 is built from 15 residues. CDR3 coding DNA: TGCGCCAGCAGCTTGGGCCCAGCGGATAATGAAAAACTGTTTTTT. The encoded protein is CASSLGPADNEKLFF.

The chain uses TRBV19 and TRBJ1-5, with a possible D match to TRBD1 (5 bases). The CDR3 runs to 14 residues. Germline V CDR1 and CDR2: LNHDA, SQIVND (reference sequence). The V and J ends lost 1 base and 7 bases respectively, with 11 bases between them. The CDR3 sequence: CASSIVADKQPQHF. The CDR3 nucleotides read TGTGCCAGTAGTATAGTCGCGGACAAACAGCCCCAGCATTTT.

The chain combines TRBV2 with TRBJ1-5, with 7 positions matching TRBD1. Germline CDR1 is SNHLY and CDR2 is FYNNEI. V shed 6 bases, J shed 5 bases, and the junction held 4 bases outside the gene matches. The CDR3 is 13 residues long. The CDR3 coding sequence is TGTGCCAGCAGAGACAGGGACTATCAGCCCCAGCATTTT. Protein: CASRDRDYQPQHF.

Written as DNA, the CDR3 is TGTGCCAGCAGCCCAGCGGGAGGGAGCACAGATACGCAGTATTTT. Protein product: CASSPAGGSTDTQYF. The chain has TRBV5-4 and TRBJ2-3; 10 bases agree with TRBD2. This CDR3 comprises 15 residues. Germline values: CDR1 SGHNT, CDR2 YYREEE (reference sequence). The V segment lost 4 bases and the J segment 0 bases; nucleotides outside the gene matches: 2.

V usage is TRBV10-3 and J usage is TRBJ2-1, with D perhaps given as TRBD1 or TRBD2 (5 bases each). This CDR3 contains 12 residues. CDR1 is ENHRY, CDR2 SYGVKD, per germline. V was shortened by 4 bases and J by 7 bases, with 8 bases between the two germline ends. This CDR3 reads CAISGGENEQFF. In DNA form, the CDR3 reads TGTGCCATCAGTGGAGGGGAAAATGAGCAGTTCTTC.

The chain links TRBV7-6 to TRBJ2-3; 10 bases align to TRBD2. J lost 4 bases, V lost 5 bases, and 12 bases had no gene match. The CDR3 runs to 17 residues. CDR1 SGHVS and CDR2 FNYEAQ come from the germline V gene. CDR3 region: CASSRVPGLASADTQYF. CDR3 nucleotides: TGTGCCAGCAGCCGAGTTCCGGGACTAGCGAGTGCAGATACGCAGTATTTT.